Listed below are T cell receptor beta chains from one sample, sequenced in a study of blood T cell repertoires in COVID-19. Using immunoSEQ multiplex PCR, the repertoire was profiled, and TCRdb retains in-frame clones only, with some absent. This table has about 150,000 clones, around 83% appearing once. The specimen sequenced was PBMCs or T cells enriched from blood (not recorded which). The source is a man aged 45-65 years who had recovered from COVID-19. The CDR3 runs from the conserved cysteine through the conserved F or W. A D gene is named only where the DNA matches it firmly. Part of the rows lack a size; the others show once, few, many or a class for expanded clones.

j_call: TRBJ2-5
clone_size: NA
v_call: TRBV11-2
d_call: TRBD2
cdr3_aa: CASSFSGGQETQYF
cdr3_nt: TGTGCCAGCAGCTTTAGCGGGGGCCAAGAGACCCAGTACTTC

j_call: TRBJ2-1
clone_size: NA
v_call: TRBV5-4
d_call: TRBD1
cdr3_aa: CASSFRGRVEQFF
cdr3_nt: TGTGCCAGCAGCTTCAGGGGGCGGGTTGAGCAGTTCTTC

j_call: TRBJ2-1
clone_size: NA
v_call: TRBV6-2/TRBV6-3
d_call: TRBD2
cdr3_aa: CASSYAPSGGDNEQFF
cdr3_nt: TGTGCCAGCAGTTACGCCCCTAGCGGGGGGGACAATGAGCAGTTCTTC

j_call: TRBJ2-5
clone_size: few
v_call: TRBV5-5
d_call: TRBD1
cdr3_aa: CASNQGALVETQYF
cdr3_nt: TGTGCCAGCAATCAGGGGGCGCTAGTGGAGACCCAGTACTTC

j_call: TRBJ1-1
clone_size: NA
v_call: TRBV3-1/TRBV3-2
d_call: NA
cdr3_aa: CASSQVTGVRRTSPEAFF
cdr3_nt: TGTGCCAGCAGCCAAGTGACGGGAGTCAGACGGACCTCCCCTGAAGCTTTCTTT

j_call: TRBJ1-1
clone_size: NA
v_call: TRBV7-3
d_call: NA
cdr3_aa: CASSLTEATEAFF
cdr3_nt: TGTGCCAGCAGCTTAACAGAAGCCACTGAAGCTTTCTTT

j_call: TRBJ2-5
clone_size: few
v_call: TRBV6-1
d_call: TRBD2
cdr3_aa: CASSELGGGPQETQYF
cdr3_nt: TGTGCCAGCAGTGAACTCGGGGGGGGGCCCCAAGAGACCCAGTACTTC

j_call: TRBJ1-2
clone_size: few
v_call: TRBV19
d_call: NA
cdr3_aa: CASSPGNYGYTF
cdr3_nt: TGTGCCAGTAGTCCAGGGAACTATGGCTACACCTTC

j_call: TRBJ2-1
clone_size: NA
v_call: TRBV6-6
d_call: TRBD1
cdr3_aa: CASHTHRGSNEQFF
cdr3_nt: TGTGCCAGCCATACCCACAGGGGGTCCAATGAGCAGTTCTTC

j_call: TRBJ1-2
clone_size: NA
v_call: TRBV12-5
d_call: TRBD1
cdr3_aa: CASGLVTGQGRGGYTF
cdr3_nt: TGTGCTAGTGGTTTGGTAACCGGACAGGGAAGGGGGGGCTACACCTTC

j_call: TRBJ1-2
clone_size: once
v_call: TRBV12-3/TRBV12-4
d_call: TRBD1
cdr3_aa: CASSPDRGYGYTF
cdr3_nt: TGTGCCAGCAGTCCCGACAGGGGGTATGGCTACACCTTC

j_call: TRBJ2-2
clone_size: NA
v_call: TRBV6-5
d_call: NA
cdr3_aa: CASSPEGAPGELFF
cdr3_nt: TGTGCCAGCAGTCCCGAAGGGGCGCCCGGGGAGCTGTTTTTT

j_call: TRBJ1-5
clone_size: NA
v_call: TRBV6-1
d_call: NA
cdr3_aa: CASSEGWASNQPQHF
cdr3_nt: TGTGCCAGCAGTGAAGGTTGGGCGAGCAATCAGCCCCAGCATTTT

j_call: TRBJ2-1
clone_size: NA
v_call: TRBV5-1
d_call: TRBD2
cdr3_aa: CASSPVAGGASSYNEQFF
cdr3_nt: TGCGCCAGCAGCCCTGTAGCGGGGGGCGCGAGCTCCTACAATGAGCAGTTCTTC

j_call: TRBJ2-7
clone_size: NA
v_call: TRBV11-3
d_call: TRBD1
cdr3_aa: CASSSERGLGEQYF
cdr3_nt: TGTGCCAGCAGCTCGGAGAGGGGGCTGGGGGAGCAGTACTTC

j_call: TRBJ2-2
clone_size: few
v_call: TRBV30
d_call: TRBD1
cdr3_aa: CAWSAGTGPSLGELFF
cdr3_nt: TGTGCCTGGAGCGCCGGGACAGGGCCATCCCTCGGGGAGCTGTTTTTT

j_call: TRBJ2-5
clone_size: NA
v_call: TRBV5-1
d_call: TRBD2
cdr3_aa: CASQSSGGPEETQYF
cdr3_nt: TGCGCCAGTCAATCTAGCGGGGGACCTGAAGAGACCCAGTACTTC